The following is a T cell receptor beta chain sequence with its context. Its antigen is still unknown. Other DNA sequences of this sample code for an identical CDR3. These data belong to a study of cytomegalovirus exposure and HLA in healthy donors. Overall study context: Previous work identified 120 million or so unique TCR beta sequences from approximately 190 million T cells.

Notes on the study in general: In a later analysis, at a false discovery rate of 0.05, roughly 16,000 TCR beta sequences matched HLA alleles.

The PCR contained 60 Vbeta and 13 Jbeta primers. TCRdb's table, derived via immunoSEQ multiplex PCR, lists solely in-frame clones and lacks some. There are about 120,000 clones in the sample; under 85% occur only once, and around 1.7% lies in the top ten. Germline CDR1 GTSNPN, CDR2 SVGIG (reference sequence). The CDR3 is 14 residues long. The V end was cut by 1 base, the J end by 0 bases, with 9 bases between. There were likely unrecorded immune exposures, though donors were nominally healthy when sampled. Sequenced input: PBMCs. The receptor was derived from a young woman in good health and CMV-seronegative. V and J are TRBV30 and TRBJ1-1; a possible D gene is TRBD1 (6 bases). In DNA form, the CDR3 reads TGTGCCTGGAGTGCGACAGGAATGAACACTGAAGCTTTCTTT. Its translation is CAWSATGMNTEAFF.